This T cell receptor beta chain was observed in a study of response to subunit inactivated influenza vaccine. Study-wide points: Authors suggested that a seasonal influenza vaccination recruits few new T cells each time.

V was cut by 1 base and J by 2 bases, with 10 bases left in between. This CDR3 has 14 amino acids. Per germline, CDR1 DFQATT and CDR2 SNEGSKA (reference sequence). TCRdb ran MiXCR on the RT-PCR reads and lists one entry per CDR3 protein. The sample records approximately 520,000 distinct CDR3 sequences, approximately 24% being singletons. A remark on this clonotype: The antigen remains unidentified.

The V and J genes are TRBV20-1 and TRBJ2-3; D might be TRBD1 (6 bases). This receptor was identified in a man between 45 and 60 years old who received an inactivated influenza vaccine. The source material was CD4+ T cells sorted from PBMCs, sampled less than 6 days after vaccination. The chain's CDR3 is CSARGNRDTDTQYF. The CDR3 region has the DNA TGCAGTGCTAGAGGTAACAGGGACACAGATACGCAGTATTTT.